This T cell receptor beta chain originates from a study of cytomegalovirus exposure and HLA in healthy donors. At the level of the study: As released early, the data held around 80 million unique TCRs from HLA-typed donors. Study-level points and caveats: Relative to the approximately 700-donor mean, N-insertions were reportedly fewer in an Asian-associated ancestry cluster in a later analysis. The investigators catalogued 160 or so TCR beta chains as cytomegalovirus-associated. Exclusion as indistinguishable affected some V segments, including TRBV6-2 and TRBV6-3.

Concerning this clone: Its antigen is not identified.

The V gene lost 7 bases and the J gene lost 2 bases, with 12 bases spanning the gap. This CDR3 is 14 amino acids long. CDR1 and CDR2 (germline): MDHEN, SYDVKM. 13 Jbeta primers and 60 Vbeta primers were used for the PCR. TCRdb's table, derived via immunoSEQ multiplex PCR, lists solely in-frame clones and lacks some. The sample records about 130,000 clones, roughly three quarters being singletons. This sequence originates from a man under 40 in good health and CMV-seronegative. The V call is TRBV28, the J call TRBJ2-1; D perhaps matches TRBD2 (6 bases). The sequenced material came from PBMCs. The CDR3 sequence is CASTSSGTYNEQFF. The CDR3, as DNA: TGTGCCAGCACCAGTAGCGGAACCTACAATGAGCAGTTCTTC. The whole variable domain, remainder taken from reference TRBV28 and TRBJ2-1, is DVKVTQSSRYLVKRTGEKVFLECVQDMDHENMFWYRQDPGLGLRLIYFSYDVKMKEKGDIPEGYSVSREKKERFSLILESASTNQTSMYLCASTSSGTYNEQFFGPGTRLTVL.